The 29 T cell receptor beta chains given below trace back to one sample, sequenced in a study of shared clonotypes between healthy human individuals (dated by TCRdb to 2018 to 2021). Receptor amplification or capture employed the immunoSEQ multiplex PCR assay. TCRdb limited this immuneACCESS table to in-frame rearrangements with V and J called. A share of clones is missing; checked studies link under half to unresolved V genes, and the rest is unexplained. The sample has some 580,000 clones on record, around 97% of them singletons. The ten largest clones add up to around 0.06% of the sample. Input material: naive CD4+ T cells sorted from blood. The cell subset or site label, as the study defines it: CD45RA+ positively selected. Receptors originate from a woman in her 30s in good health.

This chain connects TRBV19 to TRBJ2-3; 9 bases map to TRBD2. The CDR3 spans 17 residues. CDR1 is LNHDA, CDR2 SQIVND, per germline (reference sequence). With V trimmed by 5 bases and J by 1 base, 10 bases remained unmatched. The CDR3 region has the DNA TGTGCCAGTAGTCCCATAGAGGCGGGAGGGCGCACAGATACGCAGTATTTT. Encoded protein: CASSPIEAGGRTDTQYF. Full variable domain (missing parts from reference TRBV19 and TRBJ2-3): DGGITQSPKYLFRKEGQNVTLSCEQNLNHDAMYWYRQDPGQGLRLIYYSQIVNDFQKGDIAEGYSVSREKKESFPLTVTSAQKNPTAFYLCASSPIEAGGRTDTQYFGPGTRLTVL.

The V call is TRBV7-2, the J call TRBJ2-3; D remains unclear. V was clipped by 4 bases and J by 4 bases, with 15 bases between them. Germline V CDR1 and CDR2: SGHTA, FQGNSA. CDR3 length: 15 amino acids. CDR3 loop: CASSSSEIGADTQYF. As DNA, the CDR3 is TGTGCCAGCAGCTCCTCTGAGATTGGGGCAGATACGCAGTATTTT.

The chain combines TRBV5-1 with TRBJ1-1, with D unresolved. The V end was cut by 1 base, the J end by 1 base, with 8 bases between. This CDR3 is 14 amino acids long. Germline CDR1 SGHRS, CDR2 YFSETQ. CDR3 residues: CASSLLSQNTEAFF. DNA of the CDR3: TGCGCCAGCAGCTTGTTATCGCAGAACACTGAAGCTTTCTTT.

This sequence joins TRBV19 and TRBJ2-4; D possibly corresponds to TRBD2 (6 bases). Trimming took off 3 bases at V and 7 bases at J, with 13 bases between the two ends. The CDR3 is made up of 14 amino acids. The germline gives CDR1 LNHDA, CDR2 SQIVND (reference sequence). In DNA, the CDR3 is TGTGCCAGTAGTATGGGACTCCTTTCCAACATTCAGTACTTC. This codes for CASSMGLLSNIQYF. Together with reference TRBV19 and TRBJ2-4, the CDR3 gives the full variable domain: DGGITQSPKYLFRKEGQNVTLSCEQNLNHDAMYWYRQDPGQGLRLIYYSQIVNDFQKGDIAEGYSVSREKKESFPLTVTSAQKNPTAFYLCASSMGLLSNIQYFGAGTRLSVL.

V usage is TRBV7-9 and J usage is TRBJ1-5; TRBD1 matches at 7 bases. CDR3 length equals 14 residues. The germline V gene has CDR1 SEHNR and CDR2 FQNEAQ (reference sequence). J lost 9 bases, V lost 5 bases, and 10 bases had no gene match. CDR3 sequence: CASSATGTRWPQHF. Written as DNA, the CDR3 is TGTGCCAGCAGCGCGACAGGGACCCGTTGGCCCCAGCATTTT.

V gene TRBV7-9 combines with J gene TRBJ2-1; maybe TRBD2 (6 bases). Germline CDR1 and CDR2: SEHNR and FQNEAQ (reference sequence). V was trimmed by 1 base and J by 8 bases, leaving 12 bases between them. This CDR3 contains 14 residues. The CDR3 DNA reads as TGTGCCAGCAGCTTAGAGGCTCAGCGGGATGAGCAGTTCTTC. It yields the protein CASSLEAQRDEQFF.

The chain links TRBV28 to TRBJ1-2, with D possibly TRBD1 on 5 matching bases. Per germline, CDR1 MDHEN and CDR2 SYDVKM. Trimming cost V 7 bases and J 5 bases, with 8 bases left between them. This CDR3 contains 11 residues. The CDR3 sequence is CASKGFYGYTF. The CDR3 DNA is TGTGCCAGCAAGGGGTTTTATGGCTACACCTTC.

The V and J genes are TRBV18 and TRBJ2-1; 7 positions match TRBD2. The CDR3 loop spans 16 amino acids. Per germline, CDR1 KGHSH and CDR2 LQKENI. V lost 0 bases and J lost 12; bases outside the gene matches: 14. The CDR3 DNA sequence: TGTGCCAGCTCACCACCGGGTCAGGCAGGCGGCGGGGGGCAGTTCTTC. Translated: CASSPPGQAGGGGQFF.

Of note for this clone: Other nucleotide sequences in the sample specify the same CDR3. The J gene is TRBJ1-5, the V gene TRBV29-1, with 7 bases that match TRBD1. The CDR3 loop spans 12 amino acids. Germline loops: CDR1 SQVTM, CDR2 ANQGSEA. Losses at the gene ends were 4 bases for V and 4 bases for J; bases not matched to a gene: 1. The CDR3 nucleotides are TGCAGCGTTGTGACAGGGAATCAGCCCCAGCATTTT. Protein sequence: CSVVTGNQPQHF.

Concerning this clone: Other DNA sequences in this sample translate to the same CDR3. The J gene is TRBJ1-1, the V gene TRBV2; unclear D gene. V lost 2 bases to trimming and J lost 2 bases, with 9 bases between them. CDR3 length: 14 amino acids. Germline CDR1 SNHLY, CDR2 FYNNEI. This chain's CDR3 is CASSEYRGNTEAFF. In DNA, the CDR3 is TGTGCCAGCAGTGAATACCGGGGAAACACTGAAGCTTTCTTT.

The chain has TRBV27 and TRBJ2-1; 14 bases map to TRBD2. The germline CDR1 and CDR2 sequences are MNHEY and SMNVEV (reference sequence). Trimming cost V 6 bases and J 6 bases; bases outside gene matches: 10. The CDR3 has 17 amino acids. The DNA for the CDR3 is TGTGCCAGCAGAACCCCTGGGACTAGCGGGAGTAGCAATGAGCAGTTCTTC. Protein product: CASRTPGTSGSSNEQFF.

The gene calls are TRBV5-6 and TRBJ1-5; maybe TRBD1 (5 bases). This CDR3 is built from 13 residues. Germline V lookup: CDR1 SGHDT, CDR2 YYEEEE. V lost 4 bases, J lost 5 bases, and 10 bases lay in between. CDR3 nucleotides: TGTGCCAGCAGCGCGCAGGGAGATCAGCCCCAGCATTTT. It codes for CASSAQGDQPQHF.

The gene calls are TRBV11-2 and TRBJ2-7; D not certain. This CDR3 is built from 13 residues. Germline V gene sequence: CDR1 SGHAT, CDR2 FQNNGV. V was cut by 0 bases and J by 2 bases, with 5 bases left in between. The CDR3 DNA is TGTGCCAGCAGCTTAGATCCAGCCTACGAGCAGTACTTC. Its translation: CASSLDPAYEQYF.

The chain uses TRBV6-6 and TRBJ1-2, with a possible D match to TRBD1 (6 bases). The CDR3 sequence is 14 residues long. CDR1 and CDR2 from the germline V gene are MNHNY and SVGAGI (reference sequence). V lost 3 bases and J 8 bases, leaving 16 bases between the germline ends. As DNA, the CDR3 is TGTGCCAGCAGTTATGATGGACAGTCCGGGGGCTACACCTTC. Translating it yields CASSYDGQSGGYTF.

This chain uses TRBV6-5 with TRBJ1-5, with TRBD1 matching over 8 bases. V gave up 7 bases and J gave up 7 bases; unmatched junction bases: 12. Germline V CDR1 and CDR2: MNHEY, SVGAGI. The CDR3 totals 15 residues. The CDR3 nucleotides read TGTGCCAGCAAAGGACAGGGCGGTTGGCGACAGCCCCAGCATTTT. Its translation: CASKGQGGWRQPQHF.

CDR3 in amino acids: CASSFKGGPEYF. CDR3 nucleotide sequence: TGTGCCAGCAGTTTTAAGGGGGGACCGGAGTACTTC. The gene calls are TRBV28 and TRBJ2-7; either TRBD1 or TRBD2 may fit D (6 bases each). This CDR3 is built from 12 residues. Germline assignment: CDR1 MDHEN and CDR2 SYDVKM. V was cut by 3 bases and J by 11 bases, with 14 bases left in between.

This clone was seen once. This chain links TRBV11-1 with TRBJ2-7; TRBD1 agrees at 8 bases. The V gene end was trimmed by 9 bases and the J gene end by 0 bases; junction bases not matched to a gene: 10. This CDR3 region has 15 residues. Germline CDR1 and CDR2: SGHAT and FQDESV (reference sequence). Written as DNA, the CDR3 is TGTGCCAGTCTGAAAGGACAGGGTGACTCCTACGAGCAGTACTTC. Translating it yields CASLKGQGDSYEQYF.

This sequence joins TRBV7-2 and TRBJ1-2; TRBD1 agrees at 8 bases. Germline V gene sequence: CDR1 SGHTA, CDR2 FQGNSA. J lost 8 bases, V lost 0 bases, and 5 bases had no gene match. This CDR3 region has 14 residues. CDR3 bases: TGTGCCAGCAGCTTAGCTCAGGGGGCGAAAGGCTACACCTTC. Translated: CASSLAQGAKGYTF.

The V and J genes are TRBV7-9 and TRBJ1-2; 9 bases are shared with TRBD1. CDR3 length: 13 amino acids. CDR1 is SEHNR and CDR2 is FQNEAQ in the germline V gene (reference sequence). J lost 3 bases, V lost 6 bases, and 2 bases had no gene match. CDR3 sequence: CASRGQGDYGYTF. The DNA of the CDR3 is TGTGCCAGCAGGGGACAGGGCGACTATGGCTACACCTTC.

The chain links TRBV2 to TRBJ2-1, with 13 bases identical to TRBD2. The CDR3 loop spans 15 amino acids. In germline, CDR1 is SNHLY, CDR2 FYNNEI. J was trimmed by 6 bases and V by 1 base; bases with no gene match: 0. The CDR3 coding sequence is TGTGCCAGCAGTGAAGGGACTAGCGGGAGCAATGAGCAGTTCTTC. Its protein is CASSEGTSGSNEQFF.

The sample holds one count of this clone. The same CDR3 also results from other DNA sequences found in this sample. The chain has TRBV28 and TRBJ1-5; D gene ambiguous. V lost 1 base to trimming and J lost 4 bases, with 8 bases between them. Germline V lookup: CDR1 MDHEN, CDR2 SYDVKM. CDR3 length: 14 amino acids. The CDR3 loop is CASSLSGINQPQHF. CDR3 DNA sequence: TGTGCCAGCAGTTTATCGGGAATTAATCAGCCCCAGCATTTT.

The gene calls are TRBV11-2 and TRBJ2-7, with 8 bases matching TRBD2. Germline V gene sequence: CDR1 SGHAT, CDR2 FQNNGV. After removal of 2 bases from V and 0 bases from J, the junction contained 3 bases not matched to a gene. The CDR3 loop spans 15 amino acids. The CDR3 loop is CASSLFAGGSYEQYF. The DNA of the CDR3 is TGTGCCAGCAGCTTATTTGCGGGAGGCTCCTACGAGCAGTACTTC. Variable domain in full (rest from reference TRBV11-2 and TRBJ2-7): EAGVAQSPRYKIIEKRQSVAFWCNPISGHATLYWYQQILGQGPKLLIQFQNNGVVDDSQLPKDRFSAERLKGVDSTLKIQPAKLEDSAVYLCASSLFAGGSYEQYFGPGTRLTVT.

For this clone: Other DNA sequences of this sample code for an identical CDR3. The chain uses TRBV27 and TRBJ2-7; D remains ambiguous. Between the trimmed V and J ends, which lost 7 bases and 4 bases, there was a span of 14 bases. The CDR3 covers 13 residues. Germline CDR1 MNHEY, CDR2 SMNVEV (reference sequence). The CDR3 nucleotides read TGTGCCAGCATGGGCTCCCCTTTTTACGAGCAGTACTTC. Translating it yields CASMGSPFYEQYF.

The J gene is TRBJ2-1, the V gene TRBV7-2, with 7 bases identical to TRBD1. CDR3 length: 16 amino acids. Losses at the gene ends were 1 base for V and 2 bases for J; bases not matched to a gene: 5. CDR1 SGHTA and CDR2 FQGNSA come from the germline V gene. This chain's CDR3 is CASSLGSGGTYNEQFF. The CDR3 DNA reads TGTGCCAGCAGCTTAGGTTCAGGGGGAACCTACAATGAGCAGTTCTTC.

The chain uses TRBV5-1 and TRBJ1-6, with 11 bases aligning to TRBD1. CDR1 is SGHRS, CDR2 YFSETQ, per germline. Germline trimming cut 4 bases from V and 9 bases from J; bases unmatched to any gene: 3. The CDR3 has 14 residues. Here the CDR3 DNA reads TGCGCCAGCAGCCTGGGACAGGGGGTTTCACCCCTCCACTTT. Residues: CASSLGQGVSPLHF.

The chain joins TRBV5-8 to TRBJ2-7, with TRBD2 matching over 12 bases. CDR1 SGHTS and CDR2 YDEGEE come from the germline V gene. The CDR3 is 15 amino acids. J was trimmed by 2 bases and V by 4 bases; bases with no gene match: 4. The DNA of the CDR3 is TGTGCCAGCAGCGTGACTAGCGGGAGCCCCTACGAGCAGTACTTC. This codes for CASSVTSGSPYEQYF.

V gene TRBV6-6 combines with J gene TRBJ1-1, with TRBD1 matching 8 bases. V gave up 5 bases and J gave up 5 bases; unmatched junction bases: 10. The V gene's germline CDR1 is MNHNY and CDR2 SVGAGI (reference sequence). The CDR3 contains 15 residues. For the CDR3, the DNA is TGTGCCAGCAGTAACCCCCGGACAGGGTCAACTGAAGCTTTCTTT. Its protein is CASSNPRTGSTEAFF.

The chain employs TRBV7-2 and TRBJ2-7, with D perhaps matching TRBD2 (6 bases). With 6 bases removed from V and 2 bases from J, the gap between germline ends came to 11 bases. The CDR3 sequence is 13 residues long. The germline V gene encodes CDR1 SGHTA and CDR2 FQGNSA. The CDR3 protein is CASRGGRAYEQYF. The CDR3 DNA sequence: TGTGCCAGCAGGGGAGGACGGGCCTACGAGCAGTACTTC.

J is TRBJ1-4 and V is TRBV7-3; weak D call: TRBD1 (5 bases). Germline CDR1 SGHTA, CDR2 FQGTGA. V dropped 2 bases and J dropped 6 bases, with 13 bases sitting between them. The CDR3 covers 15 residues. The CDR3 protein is CASSLPVAGDEKLFF. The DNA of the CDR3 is TGTGCCAGCAGCTTACCTGTCGCGGGGGATGAAAAACTGTTTTTT.